This T cell receptor beta chain comes out of a study of blood T cells in healthy people across ages (dated by TCRdb to between 2014 and 2017). In the study overall: In model experiments, roughly one uniquely barcoded TCR beta cDNA molecule per two T cells was captured by template switching. Donors were grouped into four age groups: young (average about 15 years), middle-aged (39), aged (around 62) and long-lived (approximately 82). Two additional independent replicas of 1 million unique cDNA reads from the same blood draw were analyzed for two donors (one aged 18 to 30 and one aged 80 or older). To avoid experimental bias, donors of different ages were distributed randomly across sequencing lanes. The study measured age-related changes in TCR beta repertoire diversity using deep sequencing normalized with unique cDNA molecular identifiers. What the authors observed across the whole study: Estimates of total diversity based on one million sequenced T cells were regarded as lower bounds and as underestimates. Bulk unsorted PBMC profiling prevented conclusive comparison of naive and antigen-experienced compartments. As age increased, observed TCR beta diversity per million T cells dropped in a roughly linear way, and a significant reduction was already evident by age about 40. Compared with the aged group, the long-lived group had more naive CD4+ T cells, fewer expanded clones and increased TCR diversity, a pattern suggesting age selection. A strong correlation was found between observed TCR beta diversity and the percentage of naive T cells measured by flow cytometry. Because donor CMV infection status was unknown, age-related changes in expanded clonotypes were potentially confounded.

Systemically healthy Caucasian individuals from Russia, some 40 in total and aged roughly 6 to 95 years, were included as donors. Approximately 10 milliliters of peripheral blood were collected from each donor into EDTA-treated Vacutainer tubes. PBMCs were isolated by Ficoll-Paque density-gradient centrifugation, with at least 6 million obtained per sample. Trizol reagent was used to extract total RNA from PBMCs, with at least 5.5 micrograms per sample. Naive CD45RAhigh/CD27high T cell percentages were measured by flow cytometry on a PBMC aliquot from every donor. The germline V gene yields KGHSH for CDR1 and LQKENI for CDR2. Trimmed from V: 8 bases; trimmed from J: 6 bases; junction bases lacking a gene match: 8. Measured from the cysteine to the phenylalanine, the CDR3 is 13 residues long. Only the CDR3 region is kept as DNA, spanning 39 bases read in frame from base 1. The library was built by means of 5' RACE. Data came from an Illumina HiSeq 2500. A second roughly 6 to 11 cycle PCR used a sample-barcoded 5' primer and a J-beta primer mix. A template-switch 5' adaptor carrying 12 random nucleotides introduced a unique molecular identifier onto each TCR beta cDNA molecule. Each sample yielded at least 2.5 million CDR3-containing paired-end reads. All of the RNA was converted into first-strand cDNA using the Mint cDNA synthesis kit, with a TRBC-specific oligonucleotide serving as the primer. All cDNA was treated with uracil-DNA glycosylase and then went through a first 18-cycle PCR with the universal primers M1SS and BC2_uni_R. On the authors' methods: For normalization, 1 million high-quality reads, each with a distinct molecular identifier, were randomly selected from each sample. Instead of being binned into consensus sequences, reads that shared molecular identifiers were thrown out. MiTCR, set to a Q25 quality threshold and the strictest error-elimination algorithm, was used for CDR3 identification, clonotype clustering and error correction. A nonparametric unseen species model with Euler transformation was used to estimate a lower bound on total TCR beta diversity. Using fastp trimming at Q25 and MiXCR clonotype assembly, TCRdb reanalyzed the public sequencing data and kept in-frame beta chains. Rows matching on CDR3 protein sequence are summarized as one entry with the most common DNA and genes. TCRdb, rather than the study authors, made the V and J calls. The table for this sample lists about 1.6 million distinct CDR3 sequences; roughly a third of them were counted only once. The ten top clones hold about 11% of the sample.

This clonotype was found a few times. Its antigen remains unidentified. Within one base of it there is no much larger clone, and no base qualities were kept. The sequence joins TRBV18 to TRBJ2-7, and 9 junction bases match TRBD1. Specimen: blood. The TCR sequence derives from a woman aged 25 to 39 in good health. The CDR3 in this case is CASKLDRGGEQYF. Read as DNA, the sequence is TGTGCCAGCAAATTGGACAGGGGCGGCGAGCAGTACTTC.